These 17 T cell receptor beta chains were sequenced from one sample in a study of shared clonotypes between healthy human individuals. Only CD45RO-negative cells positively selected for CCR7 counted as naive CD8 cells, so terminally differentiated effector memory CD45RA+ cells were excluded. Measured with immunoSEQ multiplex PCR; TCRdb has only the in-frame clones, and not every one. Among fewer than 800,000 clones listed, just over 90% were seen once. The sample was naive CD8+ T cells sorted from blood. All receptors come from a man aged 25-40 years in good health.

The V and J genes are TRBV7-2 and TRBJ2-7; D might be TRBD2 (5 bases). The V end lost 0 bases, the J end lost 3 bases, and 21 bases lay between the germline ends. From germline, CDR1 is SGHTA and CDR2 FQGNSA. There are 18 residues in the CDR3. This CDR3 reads CASSLAYRGISSYYEQYF. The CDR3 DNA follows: TGTGCCAGCAGCTTAGCGTATCGGGGTATCAGTAGCTACTACGAGCAGTACTTC.

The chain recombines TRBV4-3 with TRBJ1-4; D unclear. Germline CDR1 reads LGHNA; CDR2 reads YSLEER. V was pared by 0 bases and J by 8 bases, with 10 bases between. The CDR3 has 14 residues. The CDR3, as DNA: TGCGCCAGCAGCCAAGATAGGCAGGACGAAAAACTGTTTTTT. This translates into CASSQDRQDEKLFF.

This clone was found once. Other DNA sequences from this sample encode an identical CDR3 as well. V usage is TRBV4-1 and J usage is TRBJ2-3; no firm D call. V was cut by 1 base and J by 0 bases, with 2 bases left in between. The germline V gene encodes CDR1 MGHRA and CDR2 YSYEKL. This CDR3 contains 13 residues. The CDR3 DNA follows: TGCGCCAGCAGCCAAGGCAGCACAGATACGCAGTATTTT. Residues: CASSQGSTDTQYF.

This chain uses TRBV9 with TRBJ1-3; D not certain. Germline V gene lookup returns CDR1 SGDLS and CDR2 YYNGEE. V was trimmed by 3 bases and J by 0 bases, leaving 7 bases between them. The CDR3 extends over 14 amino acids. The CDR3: CASSGQNSGNTIYF. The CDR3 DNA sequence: TGTGCCAGCAGCGGCCAGAACTCTGGAAACACCATATATTTT.

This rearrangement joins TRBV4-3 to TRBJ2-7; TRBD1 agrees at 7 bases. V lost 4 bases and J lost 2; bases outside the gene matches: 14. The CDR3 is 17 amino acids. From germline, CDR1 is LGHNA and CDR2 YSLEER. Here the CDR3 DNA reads TGCGCCAGCAGCCGAACAGGGGCCTCACTACAAACCTACGAGCAGTACTTC. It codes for CASSRTGASLQTYEQYF.

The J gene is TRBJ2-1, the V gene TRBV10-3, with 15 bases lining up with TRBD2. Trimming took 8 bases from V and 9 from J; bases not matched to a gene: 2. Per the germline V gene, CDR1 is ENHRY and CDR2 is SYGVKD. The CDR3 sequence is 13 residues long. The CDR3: CAIPGLAGGEQFF. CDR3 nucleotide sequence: TGTGCCATCCCGGGACTAGCGGGAGGTGAGCAGTTCTTC.

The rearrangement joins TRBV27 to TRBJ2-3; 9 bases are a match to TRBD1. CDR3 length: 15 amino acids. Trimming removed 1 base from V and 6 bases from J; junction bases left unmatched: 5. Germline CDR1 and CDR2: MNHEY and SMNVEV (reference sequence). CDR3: CASSLFGTGIDTQYF. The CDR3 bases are TGTGCCAGCAGTTTATTTGGGACAGGGATCGATACGCAGTATTTT.

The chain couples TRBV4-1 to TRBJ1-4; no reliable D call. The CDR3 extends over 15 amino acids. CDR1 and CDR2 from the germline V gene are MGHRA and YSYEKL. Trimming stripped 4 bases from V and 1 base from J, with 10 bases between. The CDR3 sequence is CASSPRRQTNEKLFF. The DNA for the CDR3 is TGCGCCAGCAGCCCCCGGCGGCAAACTAATGAAAAACTGTTTTTT.

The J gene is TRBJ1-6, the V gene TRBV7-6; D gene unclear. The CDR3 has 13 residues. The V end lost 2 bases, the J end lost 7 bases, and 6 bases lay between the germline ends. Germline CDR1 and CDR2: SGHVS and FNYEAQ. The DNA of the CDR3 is TGTGCCAGCAGCTTAAACACAAATTCACCCCTCCACTTT. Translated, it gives CASSLNTNSPLHF.

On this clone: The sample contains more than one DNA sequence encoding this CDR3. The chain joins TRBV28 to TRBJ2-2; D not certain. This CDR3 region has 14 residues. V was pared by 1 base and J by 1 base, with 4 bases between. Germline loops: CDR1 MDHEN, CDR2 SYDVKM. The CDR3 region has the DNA TGTGCCAGCAGTTTATTGGGGAACACCGGGGAGCTGTTTTTT. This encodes CASSLLGNTGELFF.

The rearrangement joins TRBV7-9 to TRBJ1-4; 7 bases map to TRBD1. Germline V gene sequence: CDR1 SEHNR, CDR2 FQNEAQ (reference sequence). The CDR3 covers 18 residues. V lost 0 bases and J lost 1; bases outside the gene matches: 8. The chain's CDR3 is CASSLAGTATRTNEKLFF. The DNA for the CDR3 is TGTGCCAGCAGCTTAGCCGGGACAGCGACAAGAACTAATGAAAAACTGTTTTTT.

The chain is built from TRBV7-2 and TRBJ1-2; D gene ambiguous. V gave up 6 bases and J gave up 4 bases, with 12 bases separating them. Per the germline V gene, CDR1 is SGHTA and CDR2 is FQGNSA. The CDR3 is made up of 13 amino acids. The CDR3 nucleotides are TGTGCCAGCAGTTCGGGCGGGGTCTATGGCTACACCTTC. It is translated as CASSSGGVYGYTF.

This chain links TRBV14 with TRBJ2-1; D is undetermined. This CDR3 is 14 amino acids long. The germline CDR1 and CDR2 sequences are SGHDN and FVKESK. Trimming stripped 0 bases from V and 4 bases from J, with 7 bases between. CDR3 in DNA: TGTGCCAGCAGCCAAGAGCCCGGGTACAATGAGCAGTTCTTC. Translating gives CASSQEPGYNEQFF.

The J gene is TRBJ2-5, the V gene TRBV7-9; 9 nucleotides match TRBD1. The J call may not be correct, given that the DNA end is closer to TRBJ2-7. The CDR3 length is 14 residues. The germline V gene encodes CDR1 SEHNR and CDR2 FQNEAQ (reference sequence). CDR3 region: CASSSGTGRSEQYF. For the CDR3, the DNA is TGTGCCAGCAGCTCCGGGACAGGGAGGAGCGAGCAGTACTTC.

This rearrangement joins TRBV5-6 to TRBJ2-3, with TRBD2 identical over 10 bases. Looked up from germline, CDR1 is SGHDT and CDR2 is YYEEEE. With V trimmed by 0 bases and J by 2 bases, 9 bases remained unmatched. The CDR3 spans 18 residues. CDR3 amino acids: CASSLVGEGTSDTDTQYF. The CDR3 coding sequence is TGTGCCAGCAGCTTGGTGGGGGAGGGGACTAGCGACACAGATACGCAGTATTTT.

Here the CDR3 reads CASSFSRAFEAFF. The CDR3 DNA follows: TGTGCCAGCAGTTTCTCTCGGGCGTTTGAAGCTTTCTTT. The chain employs TRBV27 and TRBJ1-1; D is unclear. V lost 3 bases, J lost 7 bases, and 12 bases lay in between. Per the germline V gene, CDR1 is MNHEY and CDR2 is SMNVEV (reference sequence). The CDR3 covers 13 residues.

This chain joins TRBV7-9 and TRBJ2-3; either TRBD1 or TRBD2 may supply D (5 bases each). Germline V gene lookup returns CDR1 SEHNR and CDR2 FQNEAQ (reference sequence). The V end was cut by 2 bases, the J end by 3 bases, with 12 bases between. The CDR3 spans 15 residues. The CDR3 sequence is CASSLRGTVTDTQYF. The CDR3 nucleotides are TGTGCCAGCAGCTTACGGGGCACGGTGACAGATACGCAGTATTTT.